These T cell receptor beta chains were read from a single sample in a study of regulatory T cells in long-lasting Graves disease. From the multiplex PCR reads, TCRdb called clonotypes with MiXCR, one entry per CDR3 protein. This sample has roughly 470,000 distinct CDR3 sequences, with 20% to 25% found just once. Sequencing was performed on peripheral blood mononuclear cells (PBMCs), taken when the disease was refractory, from a patient treated with antithyroid drugs. The receptors were gathered from a female donor with Graves disease. CDR3s include the opening cysteine and the closing phenylalanine or tryptophan. The D gene is left open where the match is weak. Expanded clones are given a class, and other clones once, few, many or no size at all.

d_gene	v_gene	abundance	j_gene	CDR3nt	CDR3aa
NA	TRBV11-2	many	TRBJ1-6	TGTGCCAGCAGCTCGGGACCAGGCTTCTCACCCCTCCACTTT	CASSSGPGFSPLHF
TRBD1	TRBV7-9	NA	TRBJ2-1	TGTGCCAGCAGCCGCGGGACAGGGAGCTCCTACAATGAGCAGTTCTTC	CASSRGTGSSYNEQFF
NA	TRBV27	NA	TRBJ2-7	TGTGCCAGCAGTTTATCTCAGGGAATCACCTACGAGCAGTACTTC	CASSLSQGITYEQYF
TRBD2	TRBV7-8	NA	TRBJ2-2	TGTGCCAGCAGCCCCGGGACTAGCGGCAAGAGGGGGATCACCGGGGAGCTGTTTTTT	CASSPGTSGKRGITGELFF
NA	TRBV7-2	many	TRBJ2-7	TGTGCCAGCAGTCCTACCCCGGGACGGAACTACGAGCAGTACTTC	CASSPTPGRNYEQYF
NA	TRBV6-2/TRBV6-3	NA	TRBJ2-2	TGTGCCAGCAGACCGGGCTACGCGAACACCGGGGAGCTGTTTTTT	CASRPGYANTGELFF
NA	TRBV28	many	TRBJ2-7	TGTGCCAGCAGACAAGCCAGAGGGGAGCAGTACTTC	CASRQARGEQYF
NA	TRBV5-4	many	TRBJ2-7	TGTGCCAGCAGCTTGGATTTCCAGTACGAGCAGTACTTC	CASSLDFQYEQYF
NA	TRBV7-9	few	TRBJ2-1	TGTGCCAGCAGCTTAGGACCTCTAGCGAGAGCGGGCAATGAGCAGTTCTTC	CASSLGPLARAGNEQFF
NA	TRBV29-1	many	TRBJ1-2	TGCAGCGTTAAGGACAGAGCTAACTATGGCTACACCTTC	CSVKDRANYGYTF
TRBD1	TRBV19	NA	TRBJ1-1	TGTGCCAGTAGTGTAATGGGACAGCAGAACACTGAAGCTTTCTTT	CASSVMGQQNTEAFF
NA	TRBV20-1	many	TRBJ2-7	TGCAGCGCGTACCCGACTGTCTCCTACGAGCAGTACTTC	CSAYPTVSYEQYF
NA	TRBV6-2/TRBV6-3	many	TRBJ2-7	TGTGCCAGCAGTTACCGGGGGAACTACGAGCAGTACTTC	CASSYRGNYEQYF
NA	TRBV7-9	NA	TRBJ1-3	TGTGCCAGCAGCTCTACAGGGAGCTCTGGAAACACCATATATTTT	CASSSTGSSGNTIYF
NA	TRBV7-3	few	TRBJ2-5	TGTGCCAGCAGCTTAACTTCAGGGGAGCAGACCCAGTACTTC	CASSLTSGEQTQYF
NA	TRBV19	NA	TRBJ2-2	TGTGCCAGTAGAAGCACGAGGCAGGGGGGGACCGGGGAGCTGTTTTTT	CASRSTRQGGTGELFF
TRBD2	TRBV28	many	TRBJ2-7	TGTGCCAGCAGTTCTCTAGCGGGCCTAACCTACGAGCAGTACTTC	CASSSLAGLTYEQYF
TRBD2	TRBV6-1	NA	TRBJ2-4	TGTGCCAGCAGCGACGGACTAGCGACCGCCAAAAACATTCAGTACTTC	CASSDGLATAKNIQYF
NA	TRBV9	NA	TRBJ2-7	TGTGCCAGCAGCAAACTAGTCGGCAAGGACTACGAGCAGTACTTC	CASSKLVGKDYEQYF
NA	TRBV20-1	few	TRBJ1-4	TGCAGTGCTAGAGATCTTGGACAGACAACTAATGAAAAACTGGTTTTT	CSARDLGQTTNEKLVF
NA	TRBV28	many	TRBJ1-2	TGTGCCAGCAGTTTATCCACATATGGCTACACCTTC	CASSLSTYGYTF
NA	TRBV18	once	TRBJ1-1	TGTGCCAGCTCACCGTTTAAGGAGATCCAAGCTTTCTTT	CASSPFKEIQAFF
NA	TRBV6-5	NA	TRBJ2-7	TGTGCCAGCAGTTACTCGGGGCTCGGGCAGTACTTC	CASSYSGLGQYF
NA	TRBV27	many	TRBJ2-7	TGTGCCAGCAGTTTCGGAGCAACCTACGAGCAGTACTTC	CASSFGATYEQYF
TRBD1	TRBV19	many	TRBJ1-4	TGTGCCAGTAGGCCGGGACAGGGGATCGAAAAACTGTTTTTT	CASRPGQGIEKLFF
NA	TRBV7-2	NA	TRBJ2-7	TGTGCCAGCAGCTTAGGGGGTGTGGGAGGGGGCTCAACCTACGAGCAGTACTTC	CASSLGGVGGGSTYEQYF
TRBD1	TRBV28	many	TRBJ1-5	TGTGCCAGCAGTCCTACACAGGGGGCCGGTCAGCCCCAGCATTTT	CASSPTQGAGQPQHF
NA	TRBV2	many	TRBJ1-3	TGTGCCAGCAGTGAGACGGTTTCTGGAAACACCATATATTTT	CASSETVSGNTIYF
NA	TRBV7-8	many	TRBJ1-1	TGTGCCAGCAGCTTAGATGGCAGGGGTGTCACTGAAGCTTTCTTT	CASSLDGRGVTEAFF
NA	TRBV18	many	TRBJ2-2	TGTGCCAGCAGCCCCCCCGGGACCGGGGAGCTGTTTTTT	CASSPPGTGELFF
NA	TRBV30	few	TRBJ1-5	TGTGCCTGGAGTGTTCCGGAGGGGATTTCTCAGCCCCAGCATTTT	CAWSVPEGISQPQHF
NA	TRBV25-1	NA	TRBJ1-2	TGTGCCAGCAGTGACTCCCTCACTAGGACCCTGTGTGGCTACACCTTC	CASSDSLTRTLCGYTF
NA	TRBV19	NA	TRBJ2-1	TGTGCCAGTAGTATGTCAGGTGGGCAGTTCTTC	CASSMSGGQFF
NA	TRBV7-8	many	TRBJ2-5	TGTGCCAGCAGCGGCACAGGGTCGCAAGAGACCCAGTACTTC	CASSGTGSQETQYF
NA	TRBV7-9	NA	TRBJ1-1	TGTGCCAGCAGCTTAGCGATTTGGGAGATGGGGGTGAAGACTGAAGCTTTCTTT	CASSLAIWEMGVKTEAFF
TRBD1	TRBV11-2	NA	TRBJ2-4	TGTGCCAGCAGCCCCCGCAGGGGACAGGGGGCCGCCAAAACCATTCAGTACTTC	CASSPRRGQGAAKTIQYF
TRBD1	TRBV9	many	TRBJ2-7	TGTGCCAGCAGCGCGGGAGCCGGGACAGGGTGGGAGCAGTACTTC	CASSAGAGTGWEQYF
TRBD2	TRBV2	many	TRBJ2-2	TGTGCCAGCGCGACTAGCGGGTGGACCGGGGAGCTGTTTTTT	CASATSGWTGELFF
TRBD2	TRBV3-1	NA	TRBJ2-7	TGTGCCAGCAGCCAAGGGACTAGCGGGAGGGACGAGCAGTACTTC	CASSQGTSGRDEQYF
NA	TRBV9	NA	TRBJ2-5	TGTGCCAGCAGCGTAGCTGGAATGGGGCAGACCCAGTACTTC	CASSVAGMGQTQYF
TRBD2	TRBV30	few	TRBJ2-2	TGTGCCTGGAGTGACCGGGGGGTTATGGCCGGGGAGCTGTTTTTT	CAWSDRGVMAGELFF
TRBD1	TRBV18	few	TRBJ1-2	TGTGCCAGCTCACCCCAACAGGGGATCAACTATGGCTACACCTTC	CASSPQQGINYGYTF
NA	TRBV11-2	many	TRBJ2-5	TGTGCCAGCAGCTCGACTCTGGGCTGGCAAGAGACCCAGTACTTC	CASSSTLGWQETQYF
NA	TRBV28	many	TRBJ2-7	TGTGCCAGCAGTTTACCGGGCCATTGGGAGCAGTACTTC	CASSLPGHWEQYF